The entry that follows covers one T cell receptor (beta chain) sequence. The data belong to a study of blood T cell repertoires in COVID-19. TCRdb's copy holds only in-frame clones and misses some; the assay was immunoSEQ multiplex PCR. The repertoire holds approximately 220,000 clones, with 70% to 90% as singletons. This TCR was recovered from a man between 50 and 59 years old who had recovered from COVID-19. Source material: peripheral blood.

The CDR3 sequence: CASSETSGPNNEQFF. The CDR3 coding sequence is TGTGCCAGCAGTGAAACTAGCGGGCCTAACAATGAGCAGTTCTTC. The gene calls are TRBV6-1 and TRBJ2-1, with TRBD2 identical over 9 bases. Germline CDR1 and CDR2: MNHNS and SASEGT. There are 15 residues in the CDR3. The junction had 4 bases not matched to a gene; V was cut back by 2 bases and J by 5 bases.